A selection of T cell receptor beta chains follows, all from one sample in a study of shared clonotypes between healthy human individuals. Sequencing was performed with immunoSEQ multiplex PCR; in TCRdb, only in-frame clones are kept and a portion is missing. The data show about 1 million clones, approximately 68% seen once. Sequencing input: memory CD4+ T cells sorted from blood. These receptors originate from a young man in good health. The CDR3 runs from the conserved cysteine through the conserved F or W. The D gene is left open where the match is weak. Part of the rows lack a size; the others show once, few, many or a class for expanded clones.

j_call v_call clone_size d_call cdr3_nt cdr3_aa
TRBJ2-5 TRBV6-5 - - TGTGCCAGCAGTGGGAGCTCACAAGAGACCCAGTACTTC CASSGSSQETQYF
TRBJ1-6 TRBV5-1 few - TGCGCCAGCAGCTTGGAAGGGGGAAACTCCTATAATTCACCCCTCCACTTT CASSLEGGNSYNSPLHF
TRBJ2-1 TRBV10-3 - TRBD2 TGTGCCATCAGTGAGAACCCCCTTGCCCTAGCGGCCCCCAATGAGCAGTTCTTC CAISENPLALAAPNEQFF
TRBJ1-2 TRBV9 - TRBD1 TGTGCCAGCAGCGCACAACAGGGGACTAACTATGGCTACACCTTC CASSAQQGTNYGYTF
TRBJ2-7 TRBV6-1 - - TGTGCCAGCAAGGACACTATAAGCTCCTACGAGCAGTACTTC CASKDTISSYEQYF
TRBJ1-1 TRBV6-5 - - TGTGCCAGCAGTTACTCGCGGGGGGGGAACACTGAAGCTTTCTTT CASSYSRGGNTEAFF
TRBJ1-1 TRBV9 - - TGTGCCAGCAGCGTAAATTTGAGGACTGAAGCTTTCTTT CASSVNLRTEAFF
TRBJ2-7 TRBV7-2 - - TGTGCCAGCAGCTCGCCTCTGACTCTGTTGGTATTC CASSSPLTLLVF
TRBJ2-7 TRBV6-1 - TRBD1 TGTGCCAGCAGTGCGGGACAGGCGACCTACGAGCAGTACTTC CASSAGQATYEQYF
TRBJ1-2 TRBV2 - - TGTGCCAGCAGGGCCGACCAGATGGCCTATGGCTACACCTTC CASRADQMAYGYTF
TRBJ2-3 TRBV5-1 few - TGCGCCAGCAGCTTGCAACAGCCCACAGATACGCAGTATTTT CASSLQQPTDTQYF
TRBJ2-1 TRBV4-1 few - TGCGCCAGCAGCCAAGTTTCGGCCCCGACCTACAATGAGCAGTTCTTC CASSQVSAPTYNEQFF
TRBJ2-5 TRBV7-2 - - TGTGCCAGCAGCGCGGGGGAGACCCAGTACTTC CASSAGETQYF
TRBJ1-4 TRBV5-1 - - TGCGCCAGCAGCAGGATGGGTGGTAATGAAAAACTGTTTTTT CASSRMGGNEKLFF
TRBJ2-7 TRBV5-4 once - TGTGCCAGCAGCTACCAACAGGGATCCTACGAGCAGTACTTC CASSYQQGSYEQYF
TRBJ2-7 TRBV6-1 - TRBD2 TGTGCCAGCAGTGAACAGGCGGGAGTGGGGCTAGGCGAGCAGTACTTC CASSEQAGVGLGEQYF
TRBJ2-3 TRBV7-8 - TRBD2 TGTGCCAGCGGAGCCCGGGAGGGCACAGATACGCAGTATTTT CASGAREGTDTQYF
TRBJ1-5 TRBV6-6 once - TGTGCCAGCAGTCAAGGGCTCCTCGATCGCCCCCAGCATTTT CASSQGLLDRPQHF
TRBJ1-1 TRBV5-6 - - TGTGCCAGCAGCCCGACGGGGCCCGGTGAAGCTTTCTTT CASSPTGPGEAFF
TRBJ1-1 TRBV11-2 - TRBD1 TGTGCCAGCAGCTTAGATCCAGGGGGCCGCACTGAAGCTTTCTTT CASSLDPGGRTEAFF
TRBJ1-3 TRBV6-1 once - TGTGCCAGCAGTGGGGGGGGTAGCTCTGGAAACACCATATATTTT CASSGGGSSGNTIYF
TRBJ2-2 TRBV9 few TRBD2 TGTGCCAGCAGCTTCCGGGGGGACGCCGGGGAGCTGTTTTTT CASSFRGDAGELFF
TRBJ2-7 TRBV13 - TRBD2 TGTGCCAGCAGCTCGGGACTAGCGGTTTATATAGGTTATGACGAGCAGTACTTC CASSSGLAVYIGYDEQYF
TRBJ1-4 TRBV28 many TRBD1 TGTGCCAGCAGTTCACCAGGGGGGGAAGGTGAAAAACTGTTTTTT CASSSPGGEGEKLFF
TRBJ2-3 TRBV6-1 - - TGTGCCAGCAGGGTTCTTGCTACGCAGTATTTT CASRVLATQYF
TRBJ1-1 TRBV5-1 - - TGCGCCAGCCGCCCTGAGACAGCCAACACTGAAGCTTTCTTT CASRPETANTEAFF
TRBJ1-1 TRBV6-1 - - TGTGCCAGCAGTGGGTTCGGGACGGGGAACACTGAAGCTTTCTTT CASSGFGTGNTEAFF
TRBJ1-5 TRBV19 - TRBD1 TGTGCCAGCGGGACAGGGAATCTCGATCAGCCCCAGCATTTT CASGTGNLDQPQHF
TRBJ2-5 TRBV11-2 once - TGTGCCAGCAGCTGGGGCACGGTGGAGACCCAGTACTTC CASSWGTVETQYF
TRBJ2-2 TRBV30 - - TGTGCCTGGAGTCGCGGGGCCTTTGGAACCGGGGAGCTGTTTTTT CAWSRGAFGTGELFF
TRBJ2-7 TRBV6-5 - TRBD2 TGTGCCAGCAGTCGACATTCTAGCGGGGGTCCGCAGTACTTC CASSRHSSGGPQYF
TRBJ2-5 TRBV7-8 - - TGTGCCAGCAGCTTAGAGGTGACCCAGTACTTC CASSLEVTQYF
TRBJ2-2 TRBV19 - TRBD1 TGTGCCAGTAGTATAGGTAGCTACAGGGGTGGGAACACCGGGGAGCTGTTTTTT CASSIGSYRGGNTGELFF
TRBJ2-7 TRBV11-3 - TRBD1 TGTGCCAGCAGCTTAAATGTGGACAGGAGAGGACTCTACGAGCAGTACTTC CASSLNVDRRGLYEQYF
TRBJ2-7 TRBV6-1 few TRBD1 TGTGCCAGCAGTGAGCTCGGACAGGGTCCCTACGAGCAGTACTTC CASSELGQGPYEQYF
TRBJ2-6 TRBV4-3 - - TGCGCCAGCAGCCAGAGTTCTGGGGCCAACGTCCTGACTTTC CASSQSSGANVLTF
TRBJ1-3 TRBV30 - - TGTGCCTGGATCCCAGGGTCTGGAAACACCATATATTTT CAWIPGSGNTIYF
TRBJ2-2 TRBV5-1 - TRBD2 TGCGCCAGCAGCCCGCGGGAGACCGGAAACACCGGGGAGCTGTTTTTT CASSPRETGNTGELFF
TRBJ1-6 TRBV27 - TRBD1 TGTGCCAGCAGACCGGGACAGGGCGGAAATTCACCCCTCCACTTT CASRPGQGGNSPLHF
TRBJ2-1 TRBV6-6 - - TGTGCCAGCAGTATAGTCTGGAATGAGCAGTTCTTC CASSIVWNEQFF
TRBJ1-2 TRBV21-1 - - TGTGCCAGCAGCCTCGAAATACAGGGGCTTGGGGGCTACACCTTC CASSLEIQGLGGYTF
TRBJ2-5 TRBV2 - TRBD2 TGTGCCAGCAGTGTGCTAGCGGGATTAGGGGAGACCCAGTACTTC CASSVLAGLGETQYF
TRBJ2-2 TRBV7-2 - - TGTGCCAGCAGCTTAGTATCGGGGGTCACCGGGGAGCTGTTTTTT CASSLVSGVTGELFF